This TCR beta chain was captured in a study of blood T cell repertoires in COVID-19. Study background: COVID-19 samples collected from the United States, Italy and Spain covered acute and convalescent phases. T cells, B-cell-depleted T cells, or PBMCs supplied cDNA or gDNA.

The CDR3 runs 16 residues. V lost 6 bases and J 2 bases, leaving 17 bases between the germline ends. Germline-derived CDR1 and CDR2 are MDHEN and SYDVKM. As handled by the study authors: Cell counts per sample came from amplifying reference gene primers. Sequenced by immunoSEQ multiplex PCR; TCRdb stores in-frame clones only, minus some. The V and J calls and clone size come from that table; D and trimming were worked out from the DNA. There are roughly 230,000 clones in the sample; around 85% occur only once, and roughly 6.4% lies in the top ten. J is TRBJ1-5 and V is TRBV28, with TRBD1 as a possible D gene (5 bases). This clonotype was obtained from a woman aged 55 to 70 with active or convalescent COVID-19. Sequencing was done on a sample of peripheral blood. The chain's CDR3 is CASRPWGGIGNQPQHF. The CDR3 DNA follows: TGTGCCAGCAGGCCCTGGGGGGGGATTGGCAATCAGCCCCAGCATTTT.